One sample yielded the 31 T cell receptor beta chains listed below, sequenced in a study of cytomegalovirus exposure and HLA in healthy donors. Generated by immunoSEQ multiplex PCR, the TCRdb table keeps only in-frame clones and is missing some. The sample lists 200,000 to 250,000 clones, about 90% seen once, with more than 1% in the top ten. Material: PBMCs. All receptors derive from a woman aged 18 to 35 in good health and CMV-seronegative.

This CDR3 is CASSSTPRYGQDYGYTF. DNA of the CDR3: TGTGCCAGCAGCTCTACACCACGGTATGGTCAGGACTATGGCTACACCTTC. The chain uses TRBV2 and TRBJ1-2; D call uncertain. CDR1 is SNHLY, CDR2 FYNNEI, per germline. CDR3 length: 17 amino acids. The V and J ends lost 6 bases and 3 bases respectively, with 23 bases between them.

V is TRBV19 and J is TRBJ1-2; 7 bases map to TRBD1. CDR3 length equals 14 residues. V lost 5 bases to trimming and J lost 3 bases; unmatched junction nucleotides: 6. CDR1 is LNHDA and CDR2 is SQIVND in the germline V gene (reference sequence). The CDR3 protein is CASSRQGIDYGYTF. The CDR3 DNA is TGTGCCAGTAGTCGACAGGGCATCGACTATGGCTACACCTTC.

This chain connects TRBV5-1 to TRBJ2-2, with 7 bases that match TRBD1. Germline-derived CDR1 and CDR2 are SGHRS and YFSETQ. The ends lost 2 bases at V and 4 bases at J; junction bases unmatched: 17. This CDR3 has 19 residues. Here the CDR3 DNA reads TGCGCCAGCAGCTTTCGGTTCCGGGCAGGGGGAGCTGGCACCGGGGAGCTGTTTTTT. Protein: CASSFRFRAGGAGTGELFF.

The V and J genes are TRBV5-1 and TRBJ2-1, with D perhaps matching TRBD2 (7 bases). The CDR3 is 23 amino acids. Germline CDR1 SGHRS, CDR2 YFSETQ. The germline V and J ends were trimmed by 0 bases and 4 bases, with 35 bases remaining between them. CDR3 DNA: TGCGCCAGCAGCTTGGGAGCTCCGGGACAACTACTGCGGCGGGCTAGCGGATACAATGAGCAGTTCTTC. This sequence encodes CASSLGAPGQLLRRASGYNEQFF.

The rearrangement uses TRBV30 and TRBJ1-3, with TRBD1 as a possible D gene (5 bases). There are 20 residues in the CDR3. The V end lost 0 bases, the J end lost 0 bases, and 24 bases lay between the germline ends. Germline CDR1 GTSNPN, CDR2 SVGIG (reference sequence). CDR3 DNA: TGTGCCTGGAGTGTAACCGGGGGGATATCGGGGTCGAGCTCTGGAAACACCATATATTTT. It yields the protein CAWSVTGGISGSSSGNTIYF. The full variable domain, in which reference TRBV30 and TRBJ1-3 provide the parts outside the CDR3, is SQTIHQWPATLVQPVGSPLSLECTVEGTSNPNLYWYRQAAGRGLQLLFYSVGIGQISSEVPQNLSASRPQDRQFILSSKKLLLSDSGFYLCAWSVTGGISGSSSGNTIYFGEGSWLTVV.

The chain employs TRBV27 and TRBJ2-7, with TRBD1 matching 9 bases. CDR1 is MNHEY and CDR2 is SMNVEV in the germline V gene (reference sequence). The CDR3 length is 15 residues. J was trimmed by 5 bases and V by 6 bases; bases with no gene match: 11. CDR3: CASSRDRVGTDEQYF. The CDR3 bases are TGTGCCAGCAGCCGGGACAGGGTAGGAACTGACGAGCAGTACTTC.

V usage is TRBV30 and J usage is TRBJ2-1; 13 nucleotides agree with TRBD2. The CDR3 has 14 residues. The trim removed 5 bases at V and 12 bases at J, leaving 10 bases unmatched. The germline gives CDR1 GTSNPN, CDR2 SVGIG (reference sequence). The CDR3 loop reads CAWGPGLAGVLQFF. The CDR3 DNA reads TGTGCCTGGGGTCCCGGACTAGCGGGAGTGTTGCAGTTCTTC.

The chain recombines TRBV4-2 with TRBJ2-5, with TRBD2 as a possible D gene (6 bases). The CDR3 has 16 residues. The germline gives CDR1 LGHNA, CDR2 YNFKEQ. Trimming left V 1 base short and J 5 bases short, with 17 bases between. CDR3 protein: CASSQGTNPTGETQYF. For the CDR3, the DNA is TGTGCCAGCAGCCAAGGGACTAACCCGACCGGGGAGACCCAGTACTTC.

The chain has TRBV29-1 and TRBJ2-3, with D possibly being TRBD1 (5 bases). V was pared by 1 base and J by 2 bases, with 13 bases between. This CDR3 is 15 amino acids long. Germline V lookup: CDR1 SQVTM, CDR2 ANQGSEA. The chain's CDR3 is CSVEGSTEYTDTQYF. DNA of the CDR3: TGCAGCGTTGAAGGATCGACAGAATACACAGATACGCAGTATTTT.

V and J are TRBV4-1 and TRBJ2-1; D possibly corresponds to TRBD2 (6 bases). The CDR3 covers 12 residues. Per germline, CDR1 MGHRA and CDR2 YSYEKL. V was clipped by 1 base and J by 12 bases, with 10 bases between them. The CDR3 region is CASSQGTNVQFF. In DNA, the CDR3 is TGCGCCAGCAGCCAAGGGACTAACGTGCAGTTCTTC.

The V call is TRBV9, the J call TRBJ1-1; 7 positions agree with TRBD1. The junction had 8 bases not matched to a gene; V was cut back by 0 bases and J by 3 bases. Germline CDR1 is SGDLS and CDR2 is YYNGEE. This CDR3 is built from 16 residues. CDR3 DNA: TGTGCCAGCAGCGTAGTGGCAGGGGGTCGGTACACTGAAGCTTTCTTT. Translation gives CASSVVAGGRYTEAFF. Variable domain in full (rest from reference TRBV9 and TRBJ1-1): DSGVTQTPKHLITATGQRVTLRCSPRSGDLSVYWYQQSLDQGLQFLIQYYNGEERAKGNILERFSAQQFPDLHSELNLSSLELGDSALYFCASSVVAGGRYTEAFFGQGTRLTVV.

The genes are TRBV7-9 and TRBJ1-3; D call uncertain. The CDR3 spans 14 residues. Germline assignment: CDR1 SEHNR and CDR2 FQNEAQ (reference sequence). V lost 4 bases to trimming and J lost 4 bases, with 11 bases between them. CDR3 residues: CASSSSVEGNTIYF. Written as DNA, the CDR3 is TGTGCCAGCAGCTCGTCTGTTGAGGGAAACACCATATATTTT.

J is TRBJ2-7 and V is TRBV2; no firm D call. Germline CDR1 is SNHLY and CDR2 is FYNNEI. CDR3 length: 12 amino acids. Deletions cut 1 base from V and 3 bases from J, with 4 bases between. DNA of the CDR3: TGTGCCAGCAGTGAAGGCAGCTACGAGCAGTACTTC. The encoded protein is CASSEGSYEQYF.

The V and J genes are TRBV14 and TRBJ2-1; TRBD2 agrees at 7 bases. Germline CDR1 and CDR2: SGHDN and FVKESK. V was clipped by 4 bases and J by 0 bases; unmatched bases: 24. CDR3 length: 22 amino acids. This CDR3 is CASSPGSATSGTNIYSYNEQFF. Here the CDR3 DNA reads TGTGCCAGCAGCCCCGGATCCGCCACAAGCGGGACTAACATTTACTCCTACAATGAGCAGTTCTTC.

The chain links TRBV13 to TRBJ1-2; D is unresolved. V lost 4 bases to trimming and J lost 0 bases, with 6 bases between them. CDR1 PRHDT and CDR2 FYEKMQ come from the germline V gene (reference sequence). The CDR3 extends over 13 amino acids. CDR3 sequence reads: CASSSTTNYGYTF. CDR3 DNA: TGTGCCAGCAGCTCCACAACTAACTATGGCTACACCTTC.

The rearrangement joins TRBV27 to TRBJ1-2; TRBD1 aligns across 8 bases. Germline-derived CDR1 and CDR2 are MNHEY and SMNVEV (reference sequence). J lost 7 bases, V lost 5 bases, and 9 bases had no gene match. This CDR3 region has 14 residues. This CDR3 is CASSLSTGESGYTF. The CDR3 DNA reads as TGTGCCAGCAGTCTCTCGACAGGGGAGAGTGGCTACACCTTC.

This clone was picked up one time. The CDR3 sequence: CASSELVGRSGNEQFF. In DNA form, the CDR3 reads TGTGCCAGCAGTGAACTTGTCGGGAGGAGCGGAAATGAGCAGTTCTTC. The rearrangement uses TRBV2 and TRBJ2-1; TRBD2 matches at 7 bases. V was pared by 2 bases and J by 7 bases, with 11 bases of the junction left unmatched. Germline V CDR1 and CDR2: SNHLY, FYNNEI. The CDR3 totals 16 residues.

The gene calls are TRBV27 and TRBJ1-5; 8 bases line up with TRBD1. Per the germline V gene, CDR1 is MNHEY and CDR2 is SMNVEV (reference sequence). This CDR3 has 18 amino acids. V lost 5 bases, J lost 0 bases, and 12 bases stayed unmatched. CDR3 residues: CASSPRQGMGYSNQPQHF. CDR3 nucleotide sequence: TGTGCCAGCAGTCCCCGACAGGGGATGGGGTATAGCAATCAGCCCCAGCATTTT.

The genes are TRBV4-2 and TRBJ1-3; tentatively, D is TRBD1 (5 bases). CDR3 size: 16 residues. Germline V gene sequence: CDR1 LGHNA, CDR2 YNFKEQ. Trimming left V 0 bases short and J 2 bases short, with 11 bases between. CDR3 in DNA: TGTGCCAGCAGCCAAGATCTAGGGGCAACTGGAAACACCATATATTTT. It translates to CASSQDLGATGNTIYF.

The V call is TRBV30, the J call TRBJ1-4; 8 bases match TRBD1. In germline, CDR1 is GTSNPN, CDR2 SVGIG (reference sequence). Trimming took 4 bases from V and 7 from J; bases not matched to a gene: 11. The CDR3 runs to 15 residues. The CDR3 DNA is TGTGCCTGGAAAGGGAGAGGACAGGGTGGTGAAAAACTGTTTTTT. It codes for CAWKGRGQGGEKLFF.

The rearrangement joins TRBV2 to TRBJ2-3; TRBD1 matches 7 bases. Germline V CDR1 and CDR2: SNHLY, FYNNEI. The CDR3 length is 14 residues. V lost 10 bases and J lost 2; bases outside the gene matches: 9. This chain's CDR3 is CATRTGQNTDTQYF. CDR3 DNA sequence: TGTGCCACCCGAACGGGACAGAACACAGATACGCAGTATTTT.

The chain uses TRBV5-1 and TRBJ2-1, with 9 bases fitting TRBD1. The V and J ends lost 0 bases and 1 base, in that order; junction bases with no gene match: 2. CDR3 length: 16 amino acids. CDR1 is SGHRS, CDR2 YFSETQ, per germline. The CDR3 DNA sequence: TGCGCCAGCAGCTTGGGTGGGACAGGGTCCTACAATGAGCAGTTCTTC. As protein: CASSLGGTGSYNEQFF.

The V call is TRBV11-2, the J call TRBJ1-1; D uncertain. Germline CDR1 reads SGHAT; CDR2 reads FQNNGV. This CDR3 is 16 amino acids long. V was pared by 1 base and J by 4 bases, with 16 bases between. The DNA of the CDR3 is TGTGCCAGCAGCTTAGGGAGCCTTGTCGGAGGCACTGAAGCTTTCTTT. It is translated as CASSLGSLVGGTEAFF.

The V gene is TRBV27, the J gene TRBJ1-1; a possible D gene is TRBD1 (6 bases). The CDR3 is 17 amino acids. From germline, CDR1 is MNHEY and CDR2 SMNVEV (reference sequence). Trimming took off 5 bases at V and 2 bases at J, with 21 bases between the two ends. The DNA for the CDR3 is TGTGCCAGCAGTACAATGTGGGACACAAAATCCAACACTGAAGCTTTCTTT. This codes for CASSTMWDTKSNTEAFF.

This rearrangement joins TRBV11-2 to TRBJ1-2; TRBD1 agrees at 8 bases. The CDR3 is 13 residues long. V lost 1 base to trimming and J lost 5 bases; unmatched junction nucleotides: 0. Germline V gives CDR1 SGHAT, CDR2 FQNNGV. CDR3: CASSLGTGYGYTF. CDR3 nucleotide sequence: TGTGCCAGCAGCTTAGGGACAGGGTATGGCTACACCTTC.

J is TRBJ2-1 and V is TRBV5-6; D unclear. The V gene's germline CDR1 is SGHDT and CDR2 YYEEEE. V was clipped by 1 base and J by 4 bases, with 6 bases between them. The CDR3 spans 13 residues. The CDR3 is CASSLMTYNEQFF. CDR3 DNA sequence: TGTGCCAGCAGCTTGATGACTTACAATGAGCAGTTCTTC.

The gene calls are TRBV18 and TRBJ2-7, with no clear D. This CDR3 comprises 11 residues. Trimming cost V 3 bases and J 2 bases, with 2 bases left between them. From germline, CDR1 is KGHSH and CDR2 LQKENI. This CDR3 reads CASSPAYEQYF. The CDR3 DNA reads TGTGCCAGCTCACCCGCCTACGAGCAGTACTTC.

This chain joins TRBV6-6 and TRBJ1-4; D not resolved. The V end lost 2 bases, the J end lost 2 bases, and 9 bases lay between the germline ends. Germline CDR1 MNHNY, CDR2 SVGAGI (reference sequence). CDR3 length equals 15 residues. The CDR3 sequence is CASSYPSSTNEKLFF. In DNA form, the CDR3 reads TGTGCCAGCAGTTACCCGAGTAGCACTAATGAAAAACTGTTTTTT.

This clone has a single count. The genes are TRBV18 and TRBJ2-3; TRBD1 aligns across 7 bases. CDR3 size: 15 residues. Germline V gene sequence: CDR1 KGHSH, CDR2 LQKENI. J lost 4 bases, V lost 6 bases, and 10 bases had no gene match. The CDR3 region is CASSRSPGGADTQYF. As DNA, the CDR3 is TGTGCCAGCTCTCGGTCCCCAGGGGGAGCAGATACGCAGTATTTT.

The chain couples TRBV4-2 to TRBJ2-7; no definite D call. The CDR3 runs 15 residues. The germline V and J ends were trimmed by 1 base and 3 bases, with 13 bases remaining between them. The germline CDR1 and CDR2 sequences are LGHNA and YNFKEQ. This CDR3 reads CASSQAREGDYEQYF. The CDR3 DNA reads TGTGCCAGCAGCCAAGCGAGAGAAGGAGACTACGAGCAGTACTTC.

This clone has only a few counts. The rearrangement joins TRBV5-1 to TRBJ2-2; D not resolved. The CDR3 is 13 amino acids. V lost 1 base, J lost 3 bases, and 4 bases lay in between. Germline CDR1 SGHRS, CDR2 YFSETQ. The CDR3 coding sequence is TGCGCCAGCAGCTTGATAGACACCGGGGAGCTGTTTTTT. Its translation is CASSLIDTGELFF.